The present entry profiles one T cell receptor beta chain with its context. This entry belongs to a study of cytomegalovirus exposure and HLA in healthy donors. From germline, CDR1 is SQVTM and CDR2 ANQGSEA. This CDR3 contains 11 residues. V lost 7 bases, J lost 11 bases, and 8 bases stayed unmatched. Vbeta (60) and Jbeta (13) primers were used in the PCR. Generated by immunoSEQ multiplex PCR, the TCRdb table keeps only in-frame clones and is missing some. The sample yields about 83,000 clones, about 77% seen once. The chain couples TRBV29-1 to TRBJ1-1; TRBD1 matches at 9 bases. Input material: PBMCs. The sequence was obtained from a man aged 55 to 70 in good health and CMV-seronegative. CDR3 region: CSAIQGARAFF. The CDR3 DNA reads as TGCAGCGCTATACAGGGGGCACGGGCTTTCTTT.